Here is one T cell receptor (beta chain) with its context. Antigen unknown. Healthy Caucasian individuals from Russia aged about 6 to 95 were enrolled as donors. Then a second PCR, running roughly 7 to 11 cycles, was carried out with a sample-barcoded 5' primer and a J-beta primer mix. Each cDNA molecule received a tag from a template-switch adaptor that had 12 random nucleotides. TCRdb reprocessed the 5' RACE reads with MiXCR, giving one entry per CDR3 protein. Here the sample spans about 1,000,000 distinct CDR3 sequences, 45% being singletons. These data come from a study of blood T cells in healthy people across ages. Study conclusions and caveats: Per million T cells, TCR beta diversity dropped about linearly as age rose. It was found that TCR beta diversity correlated strongly with the percentage of naive T cells.

This CDR3 contains 16 residues. V lost 5 bases and J lost 0, with 11 bases in between. Germline V gives CDR1 MGHDK, CDR2 SYGVNS. The receptor's source is a woman aged 60-70 years in good health. Sequencing input: blood. This chain links TRBV25-1 with TRBJ2-6, with D uncertain. CDR3 sequence: CASSSPVSSGANVLTF. The CDR3 DNA sequence: TGTGCCAGCAGTTCGCCCGTTAGCTCTGGGGCCAACGTCCTGACTTTC.